The 26 T cell receptor beta chains below come from one sample, sequenced in a study of cytomegalovirus exposure and HLA in healthy donors. PCR involved 60 Vbeta and 13 Jbeta primers. Repertoires were generated with immunoSEQ multiplex PCR, while TCRdb's copy carries only in-frame clones and drops some. The sample has around 94,000 clones, roughly three quarters seen once. The sequencing sample was made of PBMCs. The receptor set was obtained from a middle-aged woman in good health and CMV-seronegative.

This chain uses TRBV9 with TRBJ2-1; D gene uncertain. From germline, CDR1 is SGDLS and CDR2 YYNGEE. The CDR3 spans 17 residues. V shed 0 bases and J shed 9 bases, with 22 bases lying between them. CDR3 sequence: CASSVALFGPATGEQFF. The CDR3 DNA is TGTGCCAGCAGCGTAGCCCTTTTCGGTCCTGCCACCGGTGAGCAGTTCTTC.

This chain connects TRBV5-4 to TRBJ2-7; D gene ambiguous. Germline V lookup: CDR1 SGHNT, CDR2 YYREEE (reference sequence). Trimming left V 4 bases short and J 6 bases short, with 11 bases between. The CDR3 runs 12 residues. CDR3 coding DNA: TGTGCCAGCAGCCCCCAACGAGGCGAGCAGTACTTC. Protein product: CASSPQRGEQYF. Full variable domain (missing parts from reference TRBV5-4 and TRBJ2-7): ETGVTQSPTHLIKTRGQQVTLRCSSQSGHNTVSWYQQALGQGPQFIFQYYREEENGRGNFPPRFSGLQFPNYSSELNVNALELDDSALYLCASSPQRGEQYFGPGTRLTVT.

The V gene is TRBV5-5, the J gene TRBJ1-2, with TRBD1 as a possible D gene (5 bases). Trimming took off 0 bases at V and 0 bases at J, with 15 bases between the two ends. This CDR3 spans 17 amino acids. CDR1 is SGHKS and CDR2 is YYEKEE in the germline V gene (reference sequence). The DNA for the CDR3 is TGTGCCAGCAGCTTGGTTGTGGGGCTAAAAACTAACTATGGCTACACCTTC. Translating it yields CASSLVVGLKTNYGYTF.

This chain joins TRBV13 and TRBJ2-4; perhaps D is TRBD1 or TRBD2 (9 bases each). Trimming pared 1 base from V and 6 bases from J, leaving 25 bases between. The CDR3 covers 19 residues. Germline V lookup: CDR1 PRHDT, CDR2 FYEKMQ (reference sequence). In DNA, the CDR3 is TGTGCCAGCAGCTTAGACGTACTACAGGGGGCGCGGGGGGGAAACATTCAGTACTTC. The encoded protein is CASSLDVLQGARGGNIQYF.

This CDR3 reads CASSGTSVWETQYF. In nucleotides, the CDR3 is TGTGCCAGCAGTGGGACTAGCGTATGGGAGACCCAGTACTTC. This sequence joins TRBV6-4 and TRBJ2-5; 9 bases fit TRBD2. Germline loops: CDR1 MRHNA, CDR2 SNTAGT. This CDR3 is 14 amino acids long. J was trimmed by 5 bases and V by 4 bases; bases with no gene match: 5.

This chain uses TRBV6-5 with TRBJ1-2; a weak D match, TRBD1 (5 bases). Germline CDR1 and CDR2: MNHEY and SVGAGI. There are 16 residues in the CDR3. Trimming removed 3 bases from V and 4 bases from J, with 18 bases in between. The chain's CDR3 is CASSYPFQGGGYGYTF. The CDR3 DNA is TGTGCCAGCAGTTATCCCTTTCAGGGCGGCGGCTATGGCTACACCTTC.

The rearrangement joins TRBV6-1 to TRBJ2-7, with 10 bases aligning to TRBD1. With 7 bases clipped from V and 6 bases from J, the junction kept 9 bases outside the gene matches. Germline assignment: CDR1 MNHNS and CDR2 SASEGT. This CDR3 is built from 14 residues. The chain's CDR3 is CASIAGTGVGEQYF. The CDR3 nucleotides read TGTGCCAGCATCGCCGGGACAGGGGTAGGCGAGCAGTACTTC.

V and J are TRBV14 and TRBJ1-2, with 9 bases aligning to TRBD1. Trimming cost V 0 bases and J 4 bases; bases outside gene matches: 3. From germline, CDR1 is SGHDN and CDR2 FVKESK. The CDR3 has 15 amino acids. Here the CDR3 reads CASSQDRTGVYGYTF. In DNA, the CDR3 is TGTGCCAGCAGCCAAGATAGGACAGGGGTCTATGGCTACACCTTC.

The rearrangement joins TRBV30 to TRBJ2-5, with D perhaps TRBD1 (6 bases). V was shortened by 5 bases and J by 7 bases, with 17 bases between the two germline ends. CDR1 and CDR2 from the germline V gene are GTSNPN and SVGIG (reference sequence). The CDR3 runs to 13 residues. The CDR3 is CAWVPGHGSTQYF. In DNA form, the CDR3 reads TGTGCCTGGGTTCCGGGACACGGATCGACCCAGTACTTC.

The J gene is TRBJ1-2, the V gene TRBV10-3; TRBD1 is a possible D gene (6 bases). This CDR3 has 14 amino acids. With 6 bases removed from V and 0 bases from J, the gap between germline ends came to 11 bases. From germline, CDR1 is ENHRY and CDR2 SYGVKD. The CDR3 DNA sequence: TGTGCCATCAGCGCCGGACAGACTAACTATGGCTACACCTTC. Translation gives CAISAGQTNYGYTF.

This clone was seen a handful of times. The chain has TRBV25-1 and TRBJ2-2; D is uncertain. Germline CDR1 MGHDK, CDR2 SYGVNS. The CDR3 has 11 residues. Trimming pared 9 bases from V and 6 bases from J, leaving 8 bases between. CDR3 sequence (DNA): TGTGCCAGACGCCCGGCCGGGGAGCTGTTTTTT. As protein: CARRPAGELFF.

The chain links TRBV2 to TRBJ2-3, with TRBD2 matching over 10 bases. Germline V gene lookup returns CDR1 SNHLY and CDR2 FYNNEI. The CDR3 spans 15 residues. Unmatched junction bases numbered 4, after V lost 2 bases and J lost 5 bases. The CDR3 region has the DNA TGTGCCAGCAGTGAACAAGCGGGGGGGGGAGATACGCAGTATTTT. This gives the protein CASSEQAGGGDTQYF.

The rearrangement links TRBV9 to TRBJ1-1; 7 nucleotides align to TRBD1. The V and J ends lost 3 bases and 4 bases, in that order; junction bases with no gene match: 6. Germline V gives CDR1 SGDLS, CDR2 YYNGEE. The CDR3 spans 14 residues. CDR3 in DNA: TGTGCCAGCAGCGAGGGGGCCAGGAGCACTGAAGCTTTCTTT. Its translation: CASSEGARSTEAFF.

The chain carries TRBV6-7 and TRBJ2-1; D unresolved. TRBV6-7 is marked as an open reading frame, function uncertain. The length of the CDR3 is 13 residues. Trimming removed 6 bases at V and 5 bases at J, with 11 bases between. The CDR3 protein is CASRTSENNEQFF. CDR3 sequence (DNA): TGTGCCAGCAGAACCTCGGAGAACAATGAGCAGTTCTTC.

V is TRBV19 and J is TRBJ2-2; 8 nucleotides align to TRBD1. CDR1 and CDR2 (germline): LNHDA, SQIVND (reference sequence). The CDR3 totals 14 residues. The ends lost 7 bases at V and 5 bases at J; junction bases unmatched: 6. The CDR3 DNA reads TGTGCCAGTATTGCAGGGGGCAAAACCGGGGAGCTGTTTTTT. Protein product: CASIAGGKTGELFF.

The gene calls are TRBV7-2 and TRBJ1-4; tentatively, D is TRBD1 (5 bases). The CDR3 is made up of 13 amino acids. V was trimmed by 6 bases and J by 7 bases, leaving 12 bases between them. Germline V gene data show CDR1 as SGHTA and CDR2 as FQGNSA. In DNA form, the CDR3 reads TGTGCCAGCAGTTTGGGGGGGAGTGAAAAACTGTTTTTT. Amino acids: CASSLGGSEKLFF.

The genes are TRBV19 and TRBJ2-2; 10 bases fit TRBD1. Germline V lookup: CDR1 LNHDA, CDR2 SQIVND (reference sequence). Germline trimming cut 1 base from V and 5 bases from J; bases unmatched to any gene: 4. The CDR3 consists of 16 residues. The CDR3 sequence: CASSIAGTGVTGELFF. In nucleotides, the CDR3 is TGTGCCAGTAGTATAGCCGGGACAGGGGTTACCGGGGAGCTGTTTTTT.

The chain carries TRBV12-2 and TRBJ2-3; the table gives TRBD2 as D, unverified against the DNA. TRBV12-2 is tagged as a pseudogene. This CDR3 comprises 20 residues. The CDR3 DNA follows: TGTGCAAGTCGCTTAGCGCGTCTAGAGACTAGCGGGGGGGTTACAGATACGCAGTATTTT. Protein sequence: CASRLARLETSGGVTDTQYF.

This chain links TRBV30 with TRBJ2-7, with D maybe TRBD2 (5 bases). Germline CDR1 reads GTSNPN; CDR2 reads SVGIG (reference sequence). V dropped 0 bases and J dropped 3 bases, with 9 bases sitting between them. The CDR3 is 13 amino acids. CDR3 coding DNA: TGTGCCTGGAGTGTACTAGTTGGCTACGAGCAGTACTTC. Its protein is CAWSVLVGYEQYF.

This chain links TRBV12-5 with TRBJ1-1; 9 positions match TRBD1. V lost 3 bases to trimming and J lost 6 bases; unmatched junction nucleotides: 8. The CDR3 has 15 amino acids. Germline assignment: CDR1 LGHNT and CDR2 FRNRAP. CDR3 in DNA: TGTGCTAGTGGTTTCTCCGGGACAGGGACCCCTGAAGCTTTCTTT. Its translation: CASGFSGTGTPEAFF. The variable domain in full, completed from reference TRBV12-5 and TRBJ1-1, reads DARVTQTPRHKVTEMGQEVTMRCQPILGHNTVFWYRQTMMQGLELLAYFRNRAPLDDSGMPKDRFSAEMPDATLATLKIQPSEPRDSAVYFCASGFSGTGTPEAFFGQGTRLTVV.

The chain joins TRBV11-2 to TRBJ1-2; D call uncertain. V lost 3 bases and J lost 5, with 10 bases in between. The CDR3 covers 13 residues. Looked up from germline, CDR1 is SGHAT and CDR2 is FQNNGV. In DNA, the CDR3 is TGTGCCAGCAGCTTTGGGCCAAGGTATGGCTACACCTTC. Translated: CASSFGPRYGYTF.

This rearrangement joins TRBV15 to TRBJ2-7; 8 bases match TRBD1. The germline V gene encodes CDR1 LNHNV and CDR2 YYDKDF (reference sequence). Losses at the gene ends were 4 bases for V and 1 base for J; bases not matched to a gene: 3. The CDR3 is 14 amino acids. CDR3 DNA sequence: TGTGCCACCAGCATTACAGGGGGATCCTACGAGCAGTACTTC. Its translation: CATSITGGSYEQYF.

The chain employs TRBV4-1 and TRBJ2-1; 8 positions agree with TRBD1. The CDR3 is 17 residues long. The germline CDR1 and CDR2 sequences are MGHRA and YSYEKL. V lost 2 bases to trimming and J lost 7 bases; unmatched junction nucleotides: 13. CDR3 nucleotide sequence: TGCGCCAGCAGCCAAAGCCTCCAGGGGGCCGGAACTAATGAGCAGTTCTTC. It specifies CASSQSLQGAGTNEQFF.

The rearrangement uses TRBV7-6 and TRBJ2-1; D not resolved. Trimming cost V 5 bases and J 10 bases, with 12 bases left between them. CDR1 is SGHVS, CDR2 FNYEAQ, per germline. This CDR3 contains 12 residues. The CDR3 loop is CASSEASPEQFF. In DNA, the CDR3 is TGTGCCAGCAGCGAGGCGTCCCCCGAGCAGTTCTTC. The variable domain in full, with the rest retrieved from reference TRBV7-6 and TRBJ2-1, is GAGVSQSPRYKVTKRGQDVALRCDPISGHVSLYWYRQALGQGPEFLTYFNYEAQQDKSGLPNDRFSAERPEGSISTLTIQRTEQRDSAMYRCASSEASPEQFFGPGTRLTVL.

The chain carries TRBV18 and TRBJ1-1, with TRBD1 matching over 7 bases. CDR3 length equals 15 residues. Germline loops: CDR1 KGHSH, CDR2 LQKENI. With 2 bases clipped from V and 5 bases from J, the junction kept 8 bases outside the gene matches. The CDR3 loop is CASSPIPTGPTEAFF. In DNA, the CDR3 is TGTGCCAGCTCACCAATTCCGACAGGGCCAACTGAAGCTTTCTTT. The complete variable domain, with remaining parts taken from reference TRBV18 and TRBJ1-1, reads NAGVMQNPRHLVRRRGQEARLRCSPMKGHSHVYWYRQLPEEGLKFMVYLQKENIIDESGMPKERFSAEFPKEGPSILRIQQVVRGDSAAYFCASSPIPTGPTEAFFGQGTRLTVV.

CDR3 nucleotide sequence: TGCGCCAGCAGCCAAAATCCGGCAGGGGCGAACACCGGGGAGCTGTTTTTT. This translates into CASSQNPAGANTGELFF. V is TRBV4-3 and J is TRBJ2-2; D might be TRBD1 (6 bases). The V gene's germline CDR1 is LGHNA and CDR2 YSLEER. The CDR3 has 17 amino acids. V was pared by 2 bases and J by 0 bases, with 13 bases between.